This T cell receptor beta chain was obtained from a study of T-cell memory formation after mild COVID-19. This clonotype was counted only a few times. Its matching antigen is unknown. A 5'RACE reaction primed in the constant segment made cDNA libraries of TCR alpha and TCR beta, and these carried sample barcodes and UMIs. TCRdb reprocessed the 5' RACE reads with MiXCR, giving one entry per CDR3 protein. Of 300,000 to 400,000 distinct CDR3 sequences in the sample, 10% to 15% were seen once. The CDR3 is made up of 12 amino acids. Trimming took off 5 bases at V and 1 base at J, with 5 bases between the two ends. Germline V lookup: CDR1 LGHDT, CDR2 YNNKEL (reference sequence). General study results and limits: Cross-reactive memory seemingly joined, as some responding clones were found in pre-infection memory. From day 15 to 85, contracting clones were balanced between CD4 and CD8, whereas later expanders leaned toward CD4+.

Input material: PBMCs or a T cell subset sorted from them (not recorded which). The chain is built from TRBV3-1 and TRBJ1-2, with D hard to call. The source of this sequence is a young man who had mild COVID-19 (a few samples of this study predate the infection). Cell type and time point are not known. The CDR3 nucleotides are TGTGCCAGCAGCGGAGATAACTATGGCTACACCTTC. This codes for CASSGDNYGYTF.